The sequence of this T cell receptor (beta chain) was determined in a study of T cell responses to AZD1222 COVID-19 vaccine. Study-wide points: Two AZD1222 administrations were followed by greater Spike-specific TCR breadth and depth. Seropositive AZD1222 recipients at baseline numbered only six or seven. Donors in the cohort were predominantly white British and more often female, and clonal diversity was possibly underestimated.

The CDR3 has 14 amino acids. CDR1 is MNHEY, CDR2 SVGAGI, per germline. V lost 5 bases and J lost 3, with 11 bases in between. Generated by immunoSEQ multiplex PCR, the TCRdb table keeps only in-frame clones and is missing some. The sample lists some 61,000 clones; roughly 90% were seen once. Notes on this clone: Its target is not known.

V usage is TRBV6-5 and J usage is TRBJ2-1; D gene ambiguous. Sequencing was performed on peripheral blood, taken on day 0 of AZD1222 vaccination. The receptor comes from an adult in good health. CDR3 in amino acids: CASSPNTVYNEQFF. In DNA form, the CDR3 reads TGTGCCAGCAGTCCGAATACAGTCTACAATGAGCAGTTCTTC.